This T cell receptor beta chain appears in the sequencing data of a study of regulatory T cells in long-lasting Graves disease. At the level of the study: Persistent cases took antithyroid drugs over 5 years and stayed TSH receptor antibody positive. General study findings and limits: The persistent group shared around 3,000 public clonotypes, more than the roughly 990 shared by new patients. Compared with new cases, persistent Graves' patients showed reduced TCR diversity.

To make TCR beta libraries, researchers used iRepertoire HTBI primers and Arm-PCR of CDR3 regions. Via MiXCR, TCRdb re-called the multiplex PCR reads, giving one row per CDR3 protein. The profile shows 400,000 to 500,000 distinct CDR3 sequences, 22% of them singletons. This clonotype has more than one count but fewer than ten. Its antigen is not identified. Per the germline V gene, CDR1 is SQVTM and CDR2 is ANQGSEA. V lost 6 bases, J lost 4 bases, and 16 bases lay in between. The CDR3 is 14 residues long. The time point here: persistent/refractory GD, antithyroid drugs over 5 years with positive TRAb. PBMCs were the source of the RNA used for TCR sequencing. The authors drew 7 to 10 milliliters of peripheral blood into EDTA tubes.

J is TRBJ2-1 and V is TRBV29-1; D may be TRBD2 (5 bases). Here the sequenced sample was peripheral blood mononuclear cells (PBMCs), taken when the disease was refractory, from a patient treated with antithyroid drugs. This clonotype originated in a female donor with Graves disease. The CDR3 region is CSVPKEGGYNEQFF. Here the CDR3 DNA reads TGCAGCGTCCCAAAGGAAGGAGGATACAATGAGCAGTTCTTC.